Listed below are T cell receptor beta chains from one sample, sequenced in a study of shared clonotypes between healthy human individuals. Generated by immunoSEQ multiplex PCR, the TCRdb table keeps only in-frame clones and is missing some. The sample consists of hundreds of thousands of clones, roughly 78% of them appearing once. Sequencing input: memory CD4+ T cells sorted from blood. The receptors were sampled from a woman younger than 45 in good health. The CDR3 runs from the conserved cysteine through the conserved F or W. Clone size is given for some rows only: seen once, a few or many times, or a class if the clone is expanded.

once,TRBV11-2,CASSLSFPGASGNTIYF
NA,TRBV30,CAWKAGPNTEAFF
NA,TRBV19,CASSALFDSDEQFF
NA,TRBV7-8,CASSLTDEQYF
NA,TRBV27,CASSLLGQGGEKLFF
once,TRBV29-1,CSVVNAADTQYF
NA,TRBV28,CASRLLTGENSNQPQHF
NA,TRBV11-2,CASSRNIGTGLTYEQYF
many,TRBV5-4,CASSLAGGPGETQYF
NA,TRBV29-1,CSVESLAGTSYNEQFF
NA,TRBV4-1,CASSQVGLGTDTQYF
NA,TRBV18,CASSPPGDTQYF
NA,TRBV7-9,CASSLLMGYEQYF
once,TRBV5-4,CASSLGYSGNTIYF
NA,TRBV18,CASSPRAIADLAKNIQYF
NA,TRBV10-3,CAISLGTGGYEQYF
NA,TRBV5-6,CASSLQGNYGYTF
NA,TRBV5-1,CASSPDRGRALSGANVLTF
few,TRBV9,CASSLGLAGGSTDTQYF
NA,TRBV1,CTSSPDTYEQYF
NA,TRBV12-5,CASGYQGPPLNTEAFF
NA,TRBV5-1,CASSLVPGDHNEQFF
NA,TRBV2,CASVALSGANVLTF
many,TRBV28,CASSSSPGPLPMNTEAFF
NA,TRBV29-1,CSVYLVPKLFF
NA,TRBV28,CASSTPTGSGNTIYF
NA,TRBV10-3,CAIRETTASNQPQHF
few,TRBV4-2,CASSQALGATGELFF
many,TRBV19,CASSQVTSGNTIYF
NA,TRBV28,CASSLQGFNSNQPQHF
NA,TRBV18,CASSPMSGGNTGELFF
NA,TRBV19,CASSMLATTSTDTQYF
NA,TRBV5-6,CASSLRRSSYNEQFF
NA,TRBV7-6,CASSRHGRPDTDTQYF
NA,TRBV7-3,CASSSQRTDTQYF
NA,TRBV7-2,CASSIPGLAGSEQFF
NA,TRBV28,CASSLSQGANYGYTF
NA,TRBV5-1,CASRAQGSTEAFF
NA,TRBV7-3,CASSLGREYEQYF
NA,TRBV5-1,CASSPGTSEETQYF
NA,TRBV27,CASSLLGTSGRALAGELFF
NA,TRBV5-8,CASSSGRGALSNQPQHF
NA,TRBV18,CASSPTGGNYEQYF
many,TRBV28,CASSPPTGGNEKLFF
NA,TRBV19,CASSGRDRNTEAFF
NA,TRBV7-9,CASPRLLAANTGELFF
NA,TRBV7-9,CASSGGGQPQHF
NA,TRBV6-6,CASSYGEAYGYTF
NA,TRBV19,CASSIGTTLDTQYF
NA,TRBV19,CASSMDWGETQYF
NA,TRBV30,CACRLGPSYEQYF
NA,TRBV5-8,CASSPQRGRLSSYEQYF
NA,TRBV12-5,CASGLGTTDTQYF
NA,TRBV29-1,CSVRGDPLTGELFF
NA,TRBV2,CASSGQGHGEAFF
few,TRBV5-1,CASSLWDRSSGNTIYF
NA,TRBV19,CASSPGGTDTQYF
NA,TRBV12-5,CASGLALAGGGYNEQFF
NA,TRBV28,CASTGFGDTQYF